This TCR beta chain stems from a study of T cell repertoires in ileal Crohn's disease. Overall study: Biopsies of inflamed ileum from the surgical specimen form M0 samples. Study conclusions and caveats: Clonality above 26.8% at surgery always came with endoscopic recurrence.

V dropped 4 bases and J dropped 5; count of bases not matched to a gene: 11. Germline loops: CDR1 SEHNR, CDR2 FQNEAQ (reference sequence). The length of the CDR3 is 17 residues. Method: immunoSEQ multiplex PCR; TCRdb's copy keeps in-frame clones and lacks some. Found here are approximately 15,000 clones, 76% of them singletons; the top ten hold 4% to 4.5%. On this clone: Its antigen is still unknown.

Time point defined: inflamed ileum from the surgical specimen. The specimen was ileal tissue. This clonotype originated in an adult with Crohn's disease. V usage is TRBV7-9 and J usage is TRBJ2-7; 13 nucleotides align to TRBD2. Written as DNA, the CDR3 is TGTGCCAGCAGCTCCCTTAAAGGACTAGCGGGGGTCAACGAGCAGTACTTC. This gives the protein CASSSLKGLAGVNEQYF.